These T cell receptor beta chains were read from a single sample in a study of cytomegalovirus exposure and HLA in healthy donors. The protocol was immunoSEQ multiplex PCR, while the TCRdb copy is restricted to in-frame clones and leaves out a portion. Among approximately 100,000 clones listed, 64% were seen once. Sequencing was done on a sample of PBMCs. The receptors come from a man aged 55 to 70 in good health and CMV-seronegative. The CDR3 runs from the conserved cysteine through the conserved F or W. A D gene is named only where the DNA matches it firmly. Size is omitted from some rows. Given values are once, few, many or a class for expanded clones.

abundance: -; v_gene: TRBV7-9; d_gene: TRBD1; j_gene: TRBJ1-1; CDR3aa: CASSPTTGDTEAFF; CDR3nt: TGTGCCAGCAGCCCGACTACAGGGGACACTGAAGCTTTCTTT
abundance: -; v_gene: TRBV6-1; d_gene: -; j_gene: TRBJ2-1; CDR3aa: CAIRGFRGSYNEQFF; CDR3nt: TGTGCCATAAGGGGGTTTCGAGGGTCCTACAATGAGCAGTTCTTC
abundance: -; v_gene: TRBV27; d_gene: -; j_gene: TRBJ1-3; CDR3aa: CASSLSGKGNTIYF; CDR3nt: TGTGCCAGCAGTTTAAGCGGGAAAGGAAACACCATATATTTT
abundance: once; v_gene: TRBV5-1; d_gene: TRBD1; j_gene: TRBJ2-3; CDR3aa: CASSLGLGGQGDTQYF; CDR3nt: TGCGCCAGCAGCTTGGGGCTGGGAGGACAGGGCGATACGCAGTATTTT
abundance: -; v_gene: TRBV5-1; d_gene: -; j_gene: TRBJ2-7; CDR3aa: CASSLRDTGHEQYF; CDR3nt: TGCGCCAGCAGCCTCCGGGACACGGGTCACGAGCAGTACTTC
abundance: -; v_gene: TRBV28; d_gene: -; j_gene: TRBJ2-5; CDR3aa: CASSWVGGGETQYF; CDR3nt: TGTGCCAGCAGTTGGGTAGGGGGTGGGGAGACTCAGTACTTC
abundance: few; v_gene: TRBV15; d_gene: TRBD2; j_gene: TRBJ2-4; CDR3aa: CATSRDSSLGLAGAGGAKNIQYF; CDR3nt: TGTGCCACCAGCAGAGATTCTTCCCTGGGTCTAGCGGGGGCCGGGGGGGCCAAAAACATTCAGTACTTC
abundance: -; v_gene: TRBV10-3; d_gene: -; j_gene: TRBJ2-7; CDR3aa: CAISEGARYSEQYF; CDR3nt: TGTGCCATCAGTGAAGGGGCTAGGTACTCCGAGCAGTACTTC
abundance: -; v_gene: TRBV5-4; d_gene: -; j_gene: TRBJ2-7; CDR3aa: CASSPGGQLSSYEQYF; CDR3nt: TGTGCCAGCAGCCCCGGGGGTCAACTAAGCTCCTACGAGCAGTACTTC
abundance: once; v_gene: TRBV14; d_gene: TRBD2; j_gene: TRBJ2-2; CDR3aa: CASSQDGRRERENTGELFF; CDR3nt: TGTGCCAGCAGCCAAGATGGGAGGAGGGAGCGGGAGAACACCGGGGAGCTGTTTTTT
abundance: -; v_gene: TRBV6-6; d_gene: -; j_gene: TRBJ2-7; CDR3aa: CASSKAGPYEQYF; CDR3nt: TGTGCCAGCAGTAAGGCAGGGCCCTACGAGCAGTACTTC
abundance: -; v_gene: TRBV19; d_gene: -; j_gene: TRBJ1-2; CDR3aa: CASSDTGSYGYTF; CDR3nt: TGTGCCAGTAGTGACACAGGGTCCTATGGCTACACCTTC
abundance: -; v_gene: TRBV28; d_gene: TRBD1; j_gene: TRBJ1-2; CDR3aa: CASSPLRQGGYTF; CDR3nt: TGTGCCAGCAGTCCCCTTCGACAGGGTGGCTACACCTTC
abundance: few; v_gene: TRBV10-1; d_gene: -; j_gene: TRBJ2-1; CDR3aa: CASSDLRGNEQFF; CDR3nt: TGCGCCAGCAGTGATCTGAGAGGGAATGAGCAGTTCTTC
abundance: once; v_gene: TRBV28; d_gene: -; j_gene: TRBJ2-7; CDR3aa: CASSSRFPYEQYF; CDR3nt: TGTGCCAGCAGTTCGAGATTCCCCTACGAGCAGTACTTC
abundance: -; v_gene: TRBV29-1; d_gene: TRBD2; j_gene: TRBJ2-3; CDR3aa: CSVEPTSGTDTQYF; CDR3nt: TGCAGCGTTGAGCCGACTAGCGGGACAGATACGCAGTATTTT
abundance: -; v_gene: TRBV7-9; d_gene: TRBD2; j_gene: TRBJ2-1; CDR3aa: CASSLDGLGTSLPEQFF; CDR3nt: TGTGCCAGCAGCTTAGATGGTTTAGGGACTAGCCTTCCTGAGCAGTTCTTC
abundance: -; v_gene: TRBV5-4; d_gene: -; j_gene: TRBJ1-5; CDR3aa: CASSLGGSLDQPQHF; CDR3nt: TGTGCCAGCAGCTTGGGAGGGAGCCTCGACCAGCCCCAGCATTTT